A single sample gave rise to the 28 T cell receptor beta chains below, sequenced in a study of blood T cells in healthy people across ages. Primers used in a second PCR of about 6 to 11 cycles were a sample-barcoded 5' primer and a J-beta primer mix. One entry per CDR3 protein, called by TCRdb with MiXCR from the 5' RACE reads. The sample lists roughly 830,000 distinct CDR3 sequences; around 62% were seen once. Sequencing was performed on blood. All receptors come from a young man in good health.

The chain combines TRBV9 with TRBJ2-5, with TRBD1 matching 8 bases. CDR3 length: 15 residues. Trimming took 2 bases from V and 7 from J; bases not matched to a gene: 10. CDR1 and CDR2 from the germline V gene are SGDLS and YYNGEE. CDR3 protein: CASSVPDRAEGTQYF. Written as DNA, the CDR3 is TGTGCCAGCAGCGTTCCGGACAGGGCTGAGGGGACCCAGTACTTC.

This chain joins TRBV9 and TRBJ2-7, with D possibly being TRBD1 (5 bases). Trimming left V 0 bases short and J 1 base short, with 11 bases between. This CDR3 region has 15 residues. Germline V CDR1 and CDR2: SGDLS, YYNGEE. The CDR3 protein is CASSVADRTSYEQYF. The CDR3, as DNA: TGTGCCAGCAGCGTAGCTGACAGAACATCCTACGAGCAGTACTTC.

This clonotype appeared many times. The genes are TRBV28 and TRBJ2-5; D might be TRBD2 (5 bases). The CDR3 has 15 residues. Germline CDR1 reads MDHEN; CDR2 reads SYDVKM. The V and J ends lost 3 bases and 2 bases respectively, with 13 bases between them. This CDR3 reads CASSFPDSAQETQYF. The CDR3, as DNA: TGTGCCAGCAGTTTCCCGGACTCCGCACAAGAGACCCAGTACTTC. The complete variable domain, with remaining parts taken from reference TRBV28 and TRBJ2-5, reads DVKVTQSSRYLVKRTGEKVFLECVQDMDHENMFWYRQDPGLGLRLIYFSYDVKMKEKGDIPEGYSVSREKKERFSLILESASTNQTSMYLCASSFPDSAQETQYFGPGTRLLVL.

CDR3 nucleotides: TGCGCCAGCAGCCCGGGGGACAGGGGCTCAGCTAACTATGGCTACACCTTC. Its translation is CASSPGDRGSANYGYTF. J is TRBJ1-2 and V is TRBV5-1, with 10 positions matching TRBD1. The trim removed 4 bases at V and 0 bases at J, leaving 9 bases unmatched. The germline gives CDR1 SGHRS, CDR2 YFSETQ. This CDR3 region has 17 residues.

V and J are TRBV25-1 and TRBJ2-2, with D tentatively TRBD1 or TRBD2 (7 bases each). Trimming shortened V by 5 bases and J by 13 bases, and 11 bases separated the two germline ends. The CDR3 consists of 11 residues. Germline lookup yields CDR1 MGHDK and CDR2 SYGVNS. The chain's CDR3 is CASSQGGMLFF. In nucleotides, the CDR3 is TGTGCCAGCAGTCAGGGGGGGATGCTGTTTTTT. The complete variable domain, with remaining parts taken from reference TRBV25-1 and TRBJ2-2, reads EADIYQTPRYLVIGTGKKITLECSQTMGHDKMYWYQQDPGMELHLIHYSYGVNSTEKGDLSSESTVSRIRTEHFPLTLESARPSHTSQYLCASSQGGMLFFGEGSRLTVL.

The rearrangement uses TRBV7-9 and TRBJ1-2; D remains ambiguous. The CDR3 runs 14 residues. Germline-derived CDR1 and CDR2 are SEHNR and FQNEAQ (reference sequence). V lost 4 bases to trimming and J lost 3 bases, with 12 bases between them. The CDR3 spells CASSSRTADYGYTF. For the CDR3, the DNA is TGTGCCAGCAGCTCCCGCACGGCGGACTATGGCTACACCTTC.

V gene TRBV4-2 combines with J gene TRBJ2-3, with TRBD2 identical over 16 bases. The CDR3 is made up of 19 amino acids. After removal of 6 bases from V and 2 bases from J, the junction contained 11 bases not matched to a gene. Germline V gene lookup returns CDR1 LGHNA and CDR2 YNFKEQ. For the CDR3, the DNA is TGTGCCAGCAGTCGAGCCGGGACTAGCGGGGGGGCCCACACAGATACGCAGTATTTT. Its translation: CASSRAGTSGGAHTDTQYF.

The J gene is TRBJ2-6, the V gene TRBV7-9; D might be TRBD1 (6 bases). Trimming left V 4 bases short and J 2 bases short, with 6 bases between. The CDR3 consists of 14 residues. Germline V lookup: CDR1 SEHNR, CDR2 FQNEAQ (reference sequence). The CDR3 protein is CASSWTAGANVLTF. CDR3 DNA sequence: TGTGCCAGCAGCTGGACAGCTGGGGCCAACGTCCTGACTTTC. Looking up the rest from reference TRBV7-9 and TRBJ2-6 gives the full variable domain: DTGVSQNPRHKITKRGQNVTFRCDPISEHNRLYWYRQTLGQGPEFLTYFQNEAQLEKSRLLSDRFSAERPKGSFSTLEIQRTEQGDSAMYLCASSWTAGANVLTFGAGSRLTVL.

The chain is built from TRBV7-9 and TRBJ2-5, with D unclear. The V gene's germline CDR1 is SEHNR and CDR2 FQNEAQ (reference sequence). Deletions cut 5 bases from V and 5 bases from J, with 18 bases between. This CDR3 is built from 15 residues. This CDR3 is CASSIAGQIVETQYF. The DNA of the CDR3 is TGTGCCAGCAGCATCGCCGGTCAAATTGTGGAGACCCAGTACTTC.

The chain joins TRBV10-3 to TRBJ2-7; D may be TRBD2 (6 bases). V was clipped by 3 bases and J by 6 bases, with 15 bases between them. The CDR3 covers 14 residues. Germline CDR1 is ENHRY and CDR2 is SYGVKD. The DNA of the CDR3 is TGTGCCATCAGTGATAGGCCGCGGGGTGGCGAGCAGTACTTC. Translation gives CAISDRPRGGEQYF.

The rearrangement uses TRBV28 and TRBJ2-3; 12 nucleotides line up with TRBD2. V was clipped by 2 bases and J by 4 bases; unmatched bases: 4. Germline V gene sequence: CDR1 MDHEN, CDR2 SYDVKM. The CDR3 contains 16 residues. CDR3 sequence (DNA): TGTGCCAGCAGTTTAGACCTAGCGGGGGGGCCAGATACGCAGTATTTT. Protein: CASSLDLAGGPDTQYF.

The CDR3 reads CASSSVMGETQYF. DNA for the CDR3: TGCGCCAGCAGCTCGGTTATGGGGGAGACCCAGTACTTC. J is TRBJ2-5 and V is TRBV5-1; D ambiguous. The CDR3 length is 13 residues. Germline V gene data show CDR1 as SGHRS and CDR2 as YFSETQ. The V gene lost 3 bases and the J gene lost 5 bases, with 11 bases spanning the gap.

The rearrangement uses TRBV6-5 and TRBJ1-4; 9 positions match TRBD1. Unmatched junction bases numbered 15, after V lost 8 bases and J lost 8 bases. This CDR3 comprises 16 residues. Germline CDR1 reads MNHEY; CDR2 reads SVGAGI. The CDR3 DNA sequence: TGTGCCAGCGGGATTTTAAGGGGACAGGGAAGGGAAAAACTGTTTTTT. Its protein is CASGILRGQGREKLFF.

This clonotype was found once. The chain couples TRBV5-1 to TRBJ2-3; the D is unclear. With 3 bases removed from V and 3 bases from J, the gap between germline ends came to 11 bases. The CDR3 extends over 14 amino acids. Germline CDR1 reads SGHRS; CDR2 reads YFSETQ. The CDR3 DNA follows: TGCGCCAGCAGCTGGGCAACCCCTACAGATACGCAGTATTTT. Translated, it gives CASSWATPTDTQYF. Full variable domain (rest looked up from reference TRBV5-1 and TRBJ2-3): KAGVTQTPRYLIKTRGQQVTLSCSPISGHRSVSWYQQTPGQGLQFLFEYFSETQRNKGNFPGRFSGRQFSNSRSEMNVSTLELGDSALYLCASSWATPTDTQYFGPGTRLTVL.

The CDR3 loop reads CATTPTGGISYEQYF. Written as DNA, the CDR3 is TGTGCCACCACCCCGACAGGGGGCATATCCTACGAGCAGTACTTC. This chain connects TRBV25-1 to TRBJ2-7, with 10 bases identical to TRBD1. This CDR3 comprises 15 residues. J lost 1 base, V lost 10 bases, and 10 bases had no gene match. CDR1 is MGHDK, CDR2 SYGVNS, per germline.

The chain has TRBV5-5 and TRBJ1-2, with 7 bases aligning to TRBD1. From germline, CDR1 is SGHKS and CDR2 YYEKEE (reference sequence). This CDR3 region has 17 residues. V was pared by 0 bases and J by 6 bases, with 14 bases of the junction left unmatched. For the CDR3, the DNA is TGTGCCAGCAGCTTGGGATGGGGCAGGGGGGCCTTAAATGGCTACACCTTC. Encoded protein: CASSLGWGRGALNGYTF.

The chain uses TRBV7-2 and TRBJ2-3, with D perhaps TRBD1 (6 bases). Germline CDR1 and CDR2: SGHTA and FQGNSA. The CDR3 is 15 residues long. The V end was cut by 7 bases, the J end by 4 bases, with 18 bases between. CDR3 sequence: CASTFPTRGSDTQYF. The CDR3 nucleotides read TGTGCCAGCACCTTTCCGACGAGGGGGTCAGATACGCAGTATTTT.

The chain recombines TRBV20-1 with TRBJ1-5; D is unclear. The germline CDR1 and CDR2 sequences are DFQATT and SNEGSKA (reference sequence). The CDR3 runs 12 residues. V was cut by 5 bases and J by 1 base, with 6 bases left in between. CDR3 sequence (DNA): TGCAGTGCTCAGCCGAGCAATCAGCCCCAGCATTTT. Translation gives CSAQPSNQPQHF.

This clonotype was recorded once. The genes are TRBV4-3 and TRBJ2-3, with D perhaps matching TRBD2 (5 bases). Between the trimmed V and J ends, which lost 1 base and 6 bases, there was a span of 14 bases. CDR3 length: 15 residues. Germline lookup yields CDR1 LGHNA and CDR2 YSLEER. The CDR3 nucleotides are TGCGCCAGCAGCCAAGTGGTGGAGGTGTGGGATACGCAGTATTTT. It yields the protein CASSQVVEVWDTQYF.

This clonotype has more than one count but fewer than ten. V usage is TRBV20-1 and J usage is TRBJ1-5, with D unresolved. The CDR3 has 13 residues. V lost 6 bases and J lost 7, with 16 bases in between. Germline lookup yields CDR1 DFQATT and CDR2 SNEGSKA (reference sequence). In DNA form, the CDR3 reads TGCAGTGCCCGGAGGGCACAGTGGCAGCCCCAGCATTTT. This translates into CSARRAQWQPQHF.

V gene TRBV4-1 combines with J gene TRBJ2-1; weak D call: TRBD2 (6 bases). From germline, CDR1 is MGHRA and CDR2 YSYEKL. CDR3 length equals 16 residues. The V end lost 0 bases, the J end lost 7 bases, and 16 bases lay between the germline ends. The CDR3 loop is CASSQDTGTSRNEQFF. The CDR3 nucleotides are TGCGCCAGCAGCCAAGATACCGGGACTTCTAGGAATGAGCAGTTCTTC.

The chain employs TRBV20-1 and TRBJ2-7, with TRBD1 matching 7 bases. V lost 4 bases and J lost 3; bases outside the gene matches: 6. Germline CDR1 is DFQATT and CDR2 is SNEGSKA (reference sequence). The CDR3 is made up of 13 amino acids. In DNA, the CDR3 is TGCAGTGCTAAATCGACAGGGCTCTACGAGCAGTACTTC. Translation gives CSAKSTGLYEQYF.

This clonotype was detected once. The J gene is TRBJ2-1, the V gene TRBV4-2, with a possible D match to TRBD1 (5 bases). Germline V gene sequence: CDR1 LGHNA, CDR2 YNFKEQ. V was shortened by 0 bases and J by 3 bases, with 12 bases between the two germline ends. The CDR3 is made up of 16 amino acids. This CDR3 reads CASSQDLGEYYNEQFF. DNA for the CDR3: TGTGCCAGCAGCCAAGATTTAGGGGAATACTACAATGAGCAGTTCTTC.

The rearrangement links TRBV11-2 to TRBJ1-2; D unresolved. V shed 6 bases and J shed 4 bases, with 21 bases lying between them. Germline lookup yields CDR1 SGHAT and CDR2 FQNNGV. The length of the CDR3 is 16 residues. The CDR3 loop is CASSLPAQAVIYGYTF. In nucleotides, the CDR3 is TGTGCCAGCAGTCTCCCCGCCCAGGCCGTGATCTATGGCTACACCTTC.

The V call is TRBV7-9, the J call TRBJ1-6, with unresolved D. V was clipped by 2 bases and J by 9 bases, with 5 bases between them. The germline V gene encodes CDR1 SEHNR and CDR2 FQNEAQ (reference sequence). CDR3 length: 12 amino acids. DNA of the CDR3: TGTGCCAGCAGCTTACCGGGTTCACCCCTCCACTTT. Translation gives CASSLPGSPLHF.

This chain uses TRBV7-2 with TRBJ2-7, with TRBD1 matching 10 bases. Per germline, CDR1 SGHTA and CDR2 FQGNSA. V was pared by 5 bases and J by 3 bases, with 13 bases of the junction left unmatched. This CDR3 comprises 17 residues. DNA for the CDR3: TGTGCCAGCAGCCCAGAGGGCGACAGGGGGCTCTTCTACGAGCAGTACTTC. Its protein product is CASSPEGDRGLFYEQYF. Supplemented by reference TRBV7-2 and TRBJ2-7, the full variable domain reads GAGVSQSPSNKVTEKGKDVELRCDPISGHTALYWYRQSLGQGLEFLIYFQGNSAPDKSGLPSDRFSAERTGGSVSTLTIQRTQQEDSAVYLCASSPEGDRGLFYEQYFGPGTRLTVT.

A single count supports this clonotype. The chain is built from TRBV6-1 and TRBJ2-1, with D possibly matching TRBD1 (6 bases). The CDR3 contains 15 residues. Trimming took 2 bases from V and 0 from J, leaving 8 bases between them. The V gene's germline CDR1 is MNHNS and CDR2 SASEGT. The CDR3 coding sequence is TGTGCCAGCAGTGAAATGGACAGCTCCTACAATGAGCAGTTCTTC. Translating gives CASSEMDSSYNEQFF.

The V and J genes are TRBV25-1 and TRBJ2-7, with 10 bases that match TRBD1. CDR3 length equals 11 residues. Unmatched junction bases numbered 3, after V lost 4 bases and J lost 12 bases. In germline, CDR1 is MGHDK, CDR2 SYGVNS. The chain's CDR3 is CASSGGQGMYF. CDR3 bases: TGTGCCAGCAGTGGGGGACAGGGGATGTACTTC.